This T cell receptor (beta chain) was identified during a study of blood T cell repertoires in COVID-19. Study overall: Some COVID-19 samples were acute and others convalescent; all came from the United States, Italy and Spain.

Clones were read by immunoSEQ multiplex PCR, and TCRdb kept only the in-frame ones, dropping some. This sample has fewer than 200,000 clones, with about 86% found just once. This clone was observed once. Specimen: peripheral blood. This receptor was obtained from a woman in her sixties or seventies who had recovered from COVID-19.

CDR3 region: CSVDRAPAAGYGYTF. CDR3 coding DNA: TGCAGCGTTGACCGGGCACCCGCGGCGGGCTATGGCTACACCTTC. This chain connects TRBV29-1 to TRBJ1-2; unclear D gene. CDR3 length equals 15 residues. Trimming removed 3 bases from V and 4 bases from J, with 18 bases in between. In germline, CDR1 is SQVTM, CDR2 ANQGSEA.